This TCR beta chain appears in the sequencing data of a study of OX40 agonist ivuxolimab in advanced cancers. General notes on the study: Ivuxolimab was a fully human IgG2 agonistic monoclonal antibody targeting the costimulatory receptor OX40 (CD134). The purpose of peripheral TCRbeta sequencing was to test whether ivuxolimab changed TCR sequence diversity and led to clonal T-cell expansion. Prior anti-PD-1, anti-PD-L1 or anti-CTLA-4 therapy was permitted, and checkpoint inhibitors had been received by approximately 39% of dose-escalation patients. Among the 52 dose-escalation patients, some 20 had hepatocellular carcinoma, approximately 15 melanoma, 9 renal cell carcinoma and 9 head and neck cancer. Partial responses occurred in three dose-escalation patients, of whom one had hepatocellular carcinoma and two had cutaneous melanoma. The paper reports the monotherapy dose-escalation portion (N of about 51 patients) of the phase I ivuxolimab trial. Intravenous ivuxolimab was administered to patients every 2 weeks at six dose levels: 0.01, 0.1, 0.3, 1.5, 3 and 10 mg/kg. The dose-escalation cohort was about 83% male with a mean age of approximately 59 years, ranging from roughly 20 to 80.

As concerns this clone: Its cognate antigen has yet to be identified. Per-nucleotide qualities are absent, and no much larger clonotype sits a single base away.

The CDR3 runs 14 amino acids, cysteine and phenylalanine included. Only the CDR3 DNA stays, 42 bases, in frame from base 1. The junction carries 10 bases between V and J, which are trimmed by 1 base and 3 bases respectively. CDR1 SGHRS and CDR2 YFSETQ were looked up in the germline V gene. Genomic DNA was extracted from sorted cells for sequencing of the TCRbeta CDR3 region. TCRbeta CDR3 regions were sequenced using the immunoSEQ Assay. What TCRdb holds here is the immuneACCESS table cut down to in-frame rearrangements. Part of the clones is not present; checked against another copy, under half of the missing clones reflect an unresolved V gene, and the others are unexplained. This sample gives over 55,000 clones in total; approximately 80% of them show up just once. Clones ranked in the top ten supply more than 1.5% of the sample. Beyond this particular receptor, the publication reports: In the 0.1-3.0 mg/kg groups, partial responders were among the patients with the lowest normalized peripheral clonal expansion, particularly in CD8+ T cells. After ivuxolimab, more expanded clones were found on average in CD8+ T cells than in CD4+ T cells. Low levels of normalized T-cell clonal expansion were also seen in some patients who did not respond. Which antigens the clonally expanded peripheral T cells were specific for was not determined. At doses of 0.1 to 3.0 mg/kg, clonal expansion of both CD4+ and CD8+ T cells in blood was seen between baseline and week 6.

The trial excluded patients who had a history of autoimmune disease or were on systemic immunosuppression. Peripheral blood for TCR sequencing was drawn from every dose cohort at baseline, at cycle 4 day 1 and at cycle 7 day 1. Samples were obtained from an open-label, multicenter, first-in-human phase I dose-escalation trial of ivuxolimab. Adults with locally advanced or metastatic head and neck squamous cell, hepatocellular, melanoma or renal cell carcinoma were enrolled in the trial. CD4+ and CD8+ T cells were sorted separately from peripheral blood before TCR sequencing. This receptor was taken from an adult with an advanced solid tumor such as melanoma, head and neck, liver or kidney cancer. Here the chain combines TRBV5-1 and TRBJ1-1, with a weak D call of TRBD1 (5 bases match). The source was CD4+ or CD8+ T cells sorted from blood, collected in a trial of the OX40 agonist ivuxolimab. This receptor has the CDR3 CASSLLGGYTEAFF. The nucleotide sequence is TGCGCCAGCAGCTTGCTCGGGGGGTACACTGAAGCTTTCTTT.